The present entry profiles one TCR beta chain with its context. Antigen specificity is unknown. Germline CDR1 is SGHTA and CDR2 is FQGNSA. With V trimmed by 5 bases and J by 8 bases, 6 bases remained unmatched. The CDR3 totals 15 residues. This specimen belongs to a study of CD8 T cells in ankylosing spondylitis. Findings and limits, study-wide: Prior work had noted some motif variants in reactive arthritis blood and synovial fluid.

TCRdb processed the 5' RACE reads anew with MiXCR; each CDR3 protein has one entry. This repertoire shows about 130,000 distinct CDR3 sequences, roughly 13% found once; its top ten account for 2.5% to 3%. The source material was blood, either unsorted or a sorted T cell fraction (not recorded which). The genes are TRBV7-2 and TRBJ2-3; 14 positions agree with TRBD2. The origin of this receptor is a female donor with ankylosing spondylitis or in good health (not recorded which). The CDR3 bases are TGTGCCAGCAGCCCTCAAGGACTAGCGGGAGGTACGCAGTATTTT. This sequence encodes CASSPQGLAGGTQYF.